These T cell receptor beta chains were read from a single sample in a study of OX40 agonist ivuxolimab in advanced cancers. Measured with immunoSEQ multiplex PCR; TCRdb has only the in-frame clones, and not every one. This sample has about 96,000 clones; about 80% occur once, and the top ten carry about 5.8%. The source was CD4+ or CD8+ T cells sorted from blood, collected in a trial of the OX40 agonist ivuxolimab. The receptors shown here come from an adult with an advanced solid tumor such as melanoma, head and neck, liver or kidney cancer. Both conserved end residues are part of each CDR3. Fields, in order: J gene, D gene, V gene, CDR3 protein. D genes are given only for firm matches.

TRBJ2-5 | NA | TRBV7-9 | CASSLHREYQETQYF
TRBJ2-3 | NA | TRBV5-3 | CARRFLATDTQYF
TRBJ1-2 | TRBD1 | TRBV15 | CATSRPTGGGYTF
TRBJ2-3 | NA | TRBV14 | CASSPNTDTQYF
TRBJ2-7 | NA | TRBV4-3 | CASSQDEGGLTYEQYF
TRBJ1-1 | NA | TRBV6-5 | CASSYSSQGGNTEAFF
TRBJ2-1 | NA | TRBV9 | CASSVAWQGSYNEQFF
TRBJ2-6 | NA | TRBV7-9 | CASTRGRVTSGANVLTF
TRBJ2-1 | NA | TRBV30 | CAWNRDNEQFF
TRBJ2-1 | NA | TRBV5-1 | CASSSVRGNDEQFF
TRBJ1-1 | NA | TRBV6-6 | CASTVTSENWNTEAFF
TRBJ1-2 | TRBD1 | TRBV29-1 | CSVSQGAGGYTF
TRBJ1-6 | NA | TRBV6-5 | CASSYSAAQRVSPLHF
TRBJ1-4 | NA | TRBV7-2 | CASSLVSLGRVTEKLFF
TRBJ2-5 | NA | TRBV7-2 | CASSLGGGQETQYF
TRBJ2-1 | NA | TRBV9 | CASSLRPAGPYNEQFF
TRBJ2-2 | NA | TRBV5-6 | CASSLGGNTGELFF
TRBJ2-1 | NA | TRBV10-3 | CAISESRDDEQFF
TRBJ2-7 | TRBD2 | TRBV5-4 | CASSARLAPYEQYF
TRBJ1-4 | NA | TRBV7-9 | CASTRLGEKLFF
TRBJ2-3 | NA | TRBV11-3 | CASSPGMASASTDTQYF
TRBJ1-5 | NA | TRBV6-1 | CASSEGVSQWGAKEPQHF
TRBJ1-2 | TRBD1 | TRBV7-9 | CASSLVPSRGDYGYTF
TRBJ1-1 | NA | TRBV6-5 | CASTGRQNTEAFF
TRBJ2-7 | TRBD2 | TRBV5-1 | CASSLGLSEQYF
TRBJ1-2 | NA | TRBV14 | CASSQEWGYGYTF
TRBJ2-3 | TRBD2 | TRBV7-9 | CASSRGVAGITDTQYF
NA | NA | TRBV9 | CASSSDENEQYF
TRBJ1-1 | NA | TRBV7-9 | CASTYPGITTEAFF
TRBJ2-7 | TRBD1 | TRBV30 | CAGELDRGWEQYF
TRBJ1-4 | TRBD1 | TRBV5-1 | CASRAGGNNEKLFF
TRBJ2-3 | TRBD2 | TRBV7-2 | CASSLSLAGGPTDTQYF
TRBJ2-4 | TRBD2 | TRBV6-5 | CASRSTSSIQYF
TRBJ1-2 | NA | TRBV27 | CASSLSGTYDGYTF
TRBJ2-3 | NA | TRBV19 | CASSIGTRRDTQYF
TRBJ1-1 | TRBD1 | TRBV7-6 | CASSLDRTGRGNTEAFF
TRBJ2-7 | TRBD1 | TRBV28 | CASWALGGHEQYF
TRBJ1-5 | NA | TRBV6-5 | CASSYGAGYQPQHF
TRBJ1-5 | TRBD1 | TRBV2 | CASRGDRGGGNQPQHF
TRBJ2-1 | NA | TRBV7-2 | CASSLIGSRDEQFF
TRBJ2-1 | TRBD2 | TRBV7-2 | CASSLAPPPTSGGAQGNEQFF
TRBJ1-3 | TRBD1 | TRBV7-7 | CASSTGTGTGNTIYF
TRBJ1-4 | NA | TRBV25-1 | CASSEGIRANEKLFF
TRBJ2-3 | NA | TRBV5-4 | CASSLGIDSTDTQYF
TRBJ1-4 | TRBD1 | TRBV7-8 | CASSLEFAGQLISNEKLFF
TRBJ2-7 | TRBD2 | TRBV5-1 | CASSPRSGSDEQYF
TRBJ2-7 | NA | TRBV18 | CASSPRTEPGREQYF
TRBJ2-6 | NA | TRBV5-1 | CASSPQGLGGANVLTF
TRBJ2-7 | NA | TRBV2 | CASSEFGEQYF
TRBJ1-2 | NA | TRBV19 | CASTRSGAISGYTF
TRBJ1-5 | NA | TRBV21-1 | CASSKWGGGNQPQHF
TRBJ2-3 | NA | TRBV9 | CASSVDSPDTQYF
TRBJ1-4 | NA | TRBV18 | CASSPLPRGTSNEKLFF
TRBJ1-1 | NA | TRBV5-1 | CASSLAGQNTEAFF
TRBJ1-1 | NA | TRBV15 | CATSREGRDTEAFF
TRBJ2-3 | NA | TRBV7-9 | CASSPGRRSTDTQYF
TRBJ2-2 | NA | TRBV28 | CASSLIGGTGELFF
TRBJ1-1 | NA | TRBV19 | CASSIVAQTNTEAFF
TRBJ2-3 | TRBD2 | TRBV4-2 | CASRELAGVPDTQYF
TRBJ1-4 | TRBD1 | TRBV6-5 | CASSEDRGGEKLFF